These 18 T cell receptor beta chains originate from one sample sequenced in a study of Ad26.COV2.S vaccination and SARS-CoV-2 variants. As to treatment: roughly 18 received Ad26.COV2.S at low or high dose, single or two shots; a few received placebo; per-sample allocation not given. On day 63 after the first injection, vaccine and placebo recipients gave samples. Profiled with immunoSEQ multiplex PCR; TCRdb holds only in-frame clones, not every one. The data hold around 300,000 clones, with approximately 86% observed a single time. Sequencing was performed on peripheral blood, taken in a trial of Ad26.COV2.S vaccine versus placebo. All receptors come from a person aged 18-60 years who received the Ad26.COV2.S COVID-19 vaccine or a placebo.

V is TRBV3-1 (or the pseudogene TRBV3-2) and J is TRBJ1-1; D unresolved. The CDR3 runs 16 residues. Germline V gene lookup returns CDR1 LGHDT and CDR2 YNNKEL (reference sequence). With 3 bases removed from V and 1 base from J, the gap between germline ends came to 15 bases. CDR3 bases: TGTGCCAGCAGCCAGCGGAAATCCGGGTGGAACACTGAAGCTTTCTTT. This sequence encodes CASSQRKSGWNTEAFF.

The V gene is TRBV29-1, the J gene TRBJ2-1; 10 bases align to TRBD2. With V trimmed by 4 bases and J by 4 bases, 10 bases remained unmatched. The germline V gene has CDR1 SQVTM and CDR2 ANQGSEA. The CDR3 covers 16 residues. CDR3 amino acids: CSVGVAGGPVYNEQFF. In nucleotides, the CDR3 is TGCAGCGTTGGAGTAGCGGGAGGCCCCGTTTACAATGAGCAGTTCTTC.

The rearrangement joins TRBV5-1 to TRBJ2-7, with TRBD1 as a possible D gene (6 bases). This CDR3 is 15 amino acids long. V lost 5 bases, J lost 4 bases, and 19 bases lay in between. In germline, CDR1 is SGHRS, CDR2 YFSETQ. CDR3 DNA: TGCGCCAGCAGTTGGACAGATGCAACCCTGTACGAGCAGTACTTC. Translated: CASSWTDATLYEQYF.

The J gene is TRBJ2-1, the V gene TRBV28; 10 nucleotides agree with TRBD2. Germline CDR1 MDHEN, CDR2 SYDVKM. The CDR3 runs 15 residues. V was clipped by 4 bases and J by 4 bases; unmatched bases: 4. CDR3 protein: CASSSSGGPYNEQFF. The DNA for the CDR3 is TGTGCCAGCAGTTCTAGCGGGGGACCTTACAATGAGCAGTTCTTC.

The J gene is TRBJ1-5, the V gene TRBV4-1; tentatively, D is TRBD1 (5 bases). The CDR3 spans 18 residues. V lost 1 base and J lost 2, with 18 bases in between. Germline assignment: CDR1 MGHRA and CDR2 YSYEKL. CDR3 sequence (DNA): TGCGCCAGCAGCCAAGCCCAGGGAGGGTTTGATCGCAATCAGCCCCAGCATTTT. It translates to CASSQAQGGFDRNQPQHF.

The V and J genes are TRBV7-6 and TRBJ2-7; 7 bases match TRBD1. V trimming: 2 bases; J trimming: 6 bases; junction bases outside the gene matches: 7. This CDR3 has 14 residues. The germline V gene encodes CDR1 SGHVS and CDR2 FNYEAQ. In DNA, the CDR3 is TGTGCCAGCAGCTTAACGACAGGGTTGAGCGAGCAGTACTTC. It translates to CASSLTTGLSEQYF.

The chain uses TRBV28 and TRBJ1-3, with 9 bases that match TRBD1. The CDR3 runs 14 residues. V trimming: 5 bases; J trimming: 8 bases; junction bases outside the gene matches: 7. Germline values: CDR1 MDHEN, CDR2 SYDVKM. CDR3 nucleotides: TGTGCCAGCAGTGCCGGGACAGGGTTGGACACCATATATTTT. Translating it yields CASSAGTGLDTIYF.

The chain joins TRBV5-1 to TRBJ2-5; possible D gene TRBD1, 6 bases. CDR3 length: 18 residues. CDR1 is SGHRS and CDR2 is YFSETQ in the germline V gene. The germline V and J ends were trimmed by 0 bases and 1 base, with 19 bases remaining between them. This CDR3 is CASSLAPGAGATQETQYF. DNA of the CDR3: TGCGCCAGCAGCTTGGCCCCTGGGGCAGGGGCAACCCAAGAGACCCAGTACTTC.

The chain combines TRBV9 with TRBJ2-2, with TRBD2 identical over 11 bases. The length of the CDR3 is 14 residues. The germline V gene has CDR1 SGDLS and CDR2 YYNGEE. V lost 7 bases and J lost 6; bases outside the gene matches: 5. CDR3 in DNA: TGTGCCAGCGGGACACTAGCGGGGGCCGGGGAGCTGTTTTTT. It yields the protein CASGTLAGAGELFF.

J is TRBJ1-1 and V is TRBV5-1; 8 bases fit TRBD1. Trimming took 1 base from V and 1 from J; bases not matched to a gene: 6. The CDR3 consists of 16 residues. Germline V CDR1 and CDR2: SGHRS, YFSETQ. In nucleotides, the CDR3 is TGCGCCAGCAGCTTGTGGGCAGGGGGCGGGAACACTGAAGCTTTCTTT. Its translation: CASSLWAGGGNTEAFF.

Only one count was recorded for this clone. The V and J genes are TRBV15 and TRBJ2-5; 7 nucleotides match TRBD1. There are 14 residues in the CDR3. Per the germline V gene, CDR1 is LNHNV and CDR2 is YYDKDF (reference sequence). Trimming cost V 5 bases and J 3 bases; bases outside gene matches: 6. The CDR3 coding sequence is TGTGCCACCAGCTCGAGGGGGCGGGAAGAGACCCAGTACTTC. Translated, it gives CATSSRGREETQYF.

The chain couples TRBV4-3 to TRBJ2-4; 8 positions agree with TRBD1. Germline assignment: CDR1 LGHNA and CDR2 YSLEER. V lost 0 bases to trimming and J lost 2 bases; unmatched junction nucleotides: 6. This CDR3 is built from 17 residues. Here the CDR3 reads CASSQDSTGGTKNIQYF. The CDR3 DNA is TGCGCCAGCAGCCAAGATTCCACAGGGGGGACCAAAAACATTCAGTACTTC.

This chain uses TRBV4-3 with TRBJ1-4; 7 bases agree with TRBD1. V was clipped by 0 bases and J by 7 bases; unmatched bases: 11. The CDR3 is 17 amino acids. Germline lookup yields CDR1 LGHNA and CDR2 YSLEER. CDR3 sequence: CASSQDLGQPTFEKLFF. The DNA for the CDR3 is TGCGCCAGCAGCCAAGACTTGGGACAGCCAACTTTTGAAAAACTGTTTTTT.

The chain carries TRBV5-1 and TRBJ1-6, with D possibly being TRBD1 (5 bases). Trimming removed 4 bases from V and 7 bases from J, with 18 bases in between. The CDR3 has 16 residues. The germline gives CDR1 SGHRS, CDR2 YFSETQ. The DNA of the CDR3 is TGCGCCAGCAGCGCCGACAGAGGAAGAAGGAATTCACCCCTCCACTTT. Amino acid sequence: CASSADRGRRNSPLHF.

This clone was counted once. The gene calls are TRBV4-2 and TRBJ2-5; 8 nucleotides agree with TRBD2. The CDR3 is 17 amino acids. Germline CDR1 and CDR2: LGHNA and YNFKEQ. The V gene end was trimmed by 5 bases and the J gene end by 5 bases; junction bases not matched to a gene: 16. CDR3 bases: TGTGCCAGCAGCGATCCTGCTGCCGGGGGGGCCTTCGAGACCCAGTACTTC. This gives the protein CASSDPAAGGAFETQYF.

The chain couples TRBV7-2 to TRBJ2-5; D may be TRBD2 (5 bases). V lost 6 bases, J lost 1 base, and 15 bases lay in between. The CDR3 runs to 15 residues. CDR1 and CDR2 (germline): SGHTA, FQGNSA. The CDR3 coding sequence is TGTGCCAGCAGGCATACACGGGGAAGCCAAGAGACCCAGTACTTC. Translation gives CASRHTRGSQETQYF.

V and J are TRBV5-1 and TRBJ1-1; D not resolved. V was clipped by 4 bases and J by 1 base, with 17 bases between them. The CDR3 length is 16 residues. Germline V lookup: CDR1 SGHRS, CDR2 YFSETQ. CDR3 DNA: TGCGCCAGCAGCACATTCTCGACATCCTCGAACACTGAAGCTTTCTTT. Translation: CASSTFSTSSNTEAFF.

This clone was detected only a few times. For the CDR3, the DNA is TGTGCCAGCAGCGCTACTAGCGGGAAGGGGAATGAGCAGTTCTTC. This translates into CASSATSGKGNEQFF. The chain has TRBV9 and TRBJ2-1; 10 bases agree with TRBD2. Losses at the gene ends were 3 bases for V and 7 bases for J; bases not matched to a gene: 7. The CDR3 totals 15 residues. Germline values: CDR1 SGDLS, CDR2 YYNGEE.